This T cell receptor beta chain was found in a study of blood T cell repertoires in COVID-19. About the study: Donors in the United States, Italy and Spain gave samples during acute or convalescent COVID-19.

Germline V lookup: CDR1 LGHDT, CDR2 YNNKEL (reference sequence). Trimming removed 6 bases from V and 4 bases from J; junction bases left unmatched: 11. The CDR3 contains 18 residues. Authors' analysis steps: Estimation of nucleated cell counts was performed using reference gene primer amplification. Assay used: immunoSEQ multiplex PCR; TCRdb lists only in-frame clones, some missing. The DNA gave D and trimming, while V, J and clone size come from that table. The sample lists more than 100,000 clones, approximately 90% occurring once. V is TRBV3-1 (or the pseudogene TRBV3-2) and J is TRBJ2-3; 15 positions agree with TRBD2. The sample taken for sequencing was peripheral blood. This TCR came from a man in his fifties or sixties with active or convalescent COVID-19. CDR3 protein: CASSRTSGRAGLADTQYF. In nucleotides, the CDR3 is TGTGCCAGCAGTCGGACTAGCGGGAGGGCCGGGTTGGCAGATACGCAGTATTTT.